This entry lists 11 T cell receptor beta chains sequenced from one sample in a study of blood T cells in healthy people across ages. PCR was performed a second time for about 6 to 12 cycles using a sample-barcoded 5' primer and a J-beta primer mix. MiXCR, run by TCRdb on the 5' RACE reads, gives a single entry per CDR3 protein. This table has about 830,000 distinct CDR3 sequences, about 62% appearing once. The source material was blood. These receptors were obtained from a man aged 25-40 years in good health.

The V gene is TRBV4-3, the J gene TRBJ2-7, with TRBD1 matching over 7 bases. Trimming took 2 bases from V and 7 from J; bases not matched to a gene: 11. Germline CDR1 is LGHNA and CDR2 is YSLEER. The CDR3 contains 15 residues. CDR3 in amino acids: CASSQRGQGRNEQYF. The CDR3 DNA reads TGCGCCAGCAGCCAAAGGGGGCAGGGACGAAATGAGCAGTACTTC.

The chain employs TRBV12-3 or TRBV12-4 and TRBJ2-7; D is possibly TRBD2 (5 bases). CDR3 size: 16 residues. V was clipped by 7 bases and J by 0 bases, with 19 bases between them. In DNA form, the CDR3 reads TGTGCCAGCACCGACCCCGGTTCAACTAGCTCCTACGAGCAGTACTTC. Translated: CASTDPGSTSSYEQYF.

J is TRBJ2-5 and V is TRBV4-3; the match to TRBD2 covers 9 bases. Germline V lookup: CDR1 LGHNA, CDR2 YSLEER. Trimming took 1 base from V and 3 from J; bases not matched to a gene: 6. This CDR3 is 16 amino acids long. CDR3 nucleotides: TGCGCCAGCAGCCAAGGGGCCGCGGGGGGGAAAGAGACCCAGTACTTC. This gives the protein CASSQGAAGGKETQYF.

The J gene is TRBJ2-3, the V gene TRBV4-3, with D possibly matching TRBD2 (6 bases). Germline V gene lookup returns CDR1 LGHNA and CDR2 YSLEER. CDR3 length equals 17 residues. V lost 0 bases, J lost 4 bases, and 17 bases lay in between. The CDR3 region is CASSQERRDGTADTQYF. Here the CDR3 DNA reads TGCGCCAGCAGCCAAGAGCGGCGGGACGGGACGGCAGATACGCAGTATTTT.

This clonotype was counted a few times. This chain links TRBV7-2 with TRBJ2-7; D uncertain. Germline CDR1 SGHTA, CDR2 FQGNSA. This CDR3 comprises 17 residues. The V and J ends lost 5 bases and 2 bases respectively, with 22 bases between them. In DNA, the CDR3 is TGTGCCAGCAGCCAAAGTGCCGGGTCTTACCGCGCCTACGAGCAGTACTTC. This translates into CASSQSAGSYRAYEQYF.

J is TRBJ1-4 and V is TRBV4-1; D uncertain. CDR3 length equals 16 residues. CDR1 and CDR2 (germline): MGHRA, YSYEKL. V lost 1 base and J 8 bases, leaving 17 bases between the germline ends. The CDR3 here is CASSQVPVTQREKLFF. CDR3 nucleotides: TGCGCCAGCAGCCAAGTTCCCGTCACTCAGAGAGAAAAACTGTTTTTT.

In this sample, this clonotype turned up a few times. CDR3 residues: CASSQGGGSYNSPLHF. The CDR3 nucleotides read TGTGCCAGCAGCCAAGGAGGGGGCTCCTATAATTCACCCCTCCACTTT. The chain links TRBV4-2 to TRBJ1-6; TRBD1 might be the D (6 bases). Trimming took off 1 base at V and 0 bases at J, with 7 bases between the two ends. CDR1 is LGHNA, CDR2 YNFKEQ, per germline. CDR3 length equals 16 residues.

The CDR3 bases are TGCAGTGCCCCCCAGGGAGGCGGGGGGGCCACAGATACGCAGTATTTT. This translates into CSAPQGGGGATDTQYF. The V and J genes are TRBV20-1 and TRBJ2-3, with 9 bases identical to TRBD2. V trimming: 6 bases; J trimming: 2 bases; junction bases outside the gene matches: 12. The CDR3 contains 16 residues. Germline CDR1 DFQATT, CDR2 SNEGSKA (reference sequence).

The V and J genes are TRBV3-1 and TRBJ2-4; 10 bases agree with TRBD1. CDR1 LGHDT and CDR2 YNNKEL come from the germline V gene (reference sequence). Germline trimming cut 0 bases from V and 4 bases from J; bases unmatched to any gene: 3. There are 16 residues in the CDR3. The CDR3 DNA is TGTGCCAGCAGCCAAGATCGGGGACAGGGGAAAAACATTCAGTACTTC. Its protein is CASSQDRGQGKNIQYF.

The chain joins TRBV30 to TRBJ2-7; 11 bases map to TRBD1. The CDR3 loop spans 12 amino acids. Germline V gene sequence: CDR1 GTSNPN, CDR2 SVGIG (reference sequence). With V trimmed by 7 bases and J by 7 bases, 6 bases remained unmatched. The CDR3 sequence is CAFRTGGWEQYF. CDR3 nucleotides: TGTGCCTTCCGGACAGGGGGCTGGGAGCAGTACTTC.

The chain couples TRBV20-1 to TRBJ2-7, with 9 bases fitting TRBD2. The CDR3 runs to 13 residues. J lost 2 bases, V lost 7 bases, and 6 bases had no gene match. Germline CDR1 and CDR2: DFQATT and SNEGSKA (reference sequence). The CDR3 region has the DNA TGCAGTGGTATAGCGGGGGCACCCTACGAGCAGTACTTC. Its translation is CSGIAGAPYEQYF.